The next 29 T cell receptor beta chains were all read from a single sample in a study of blood T cells in healthy people across ages. Sample-barcoded 5' priming and a J-beta primer mix drove a second PCR of 7 to 11 cycles. One entry per CDR3 protein results from TCRdb running MiXCR on the 5' RACE reads. Of about 620,000 distinct CDR3 sequences listed, around 21% are singletons. The sample comprised blood. Receptor source: an older man in good health.

In this sample, this clonotype turned up a few times. The V gene is TRBV10-3, the J gene TRBJ2-3; D is uncertain. Germline V gene sequence: CDR1 ENHRY, CDR2 SYGVKD. V lost 9 bases and J 0 bases, leaving 7 bases between the germline ends. CDR3 size: 12 residues. Written as DNA, the CDR3 is TGTGCCATTGGCGGTAGCACAGATACGCAGTATTTT. This sequence encodes CAIGGSTDTQYF.

This clonotype was recorded a few times. Possible read error: a much larger clone is one base away. The chain has TRBV20-1 and TRBJ2-5; 10 bases match TRBD2. The end of the DNA is better explained by TRBJ2-7, so the J call may be wrong. There are 13 residues in the CDR3. Per the germline V gene, CDR1 is DFQATT and CDR2 is SNEGSKA (reference sequence). CDR3 amino acids: CSATSGGSYEQYF. The CDR3 region has the DNA TGCAGTGCTACTAGCGGGGGCTCCTACGAGCAGTACTTC.

This clonotype was counted between two and nine times. This sequence joins TRBV5-1 and TRBJ1-5, with D maybe TRBD1 (6 bases). Per germline, CDR1 SGHRS and CDR2 YFSETQ. The CDR3 totals 14 residues. V was pared by 3 bases and J by 2 bases, with 9 bases between. The CDR3 DNA is TGCGCCAGCAGCTCAGGGGAAGGCAATCAGCCCCAGCATTTT. It is translated as CASSSGEGNQPQHF. Supplemented by reference TRBV5-1 and TRBJ1-5, the full variable domain reads KAGVTQTPRYLIKTRGQQVTLSCSPISGHRSVSWYQQTPGQGLQFLFEYFSETQRNKGNFPGRFSGRQFSNSRSEMNVSTLELGDSALYLCASSSGEGNQPQHFGDGTRLSIL.

This rearrangement joins TRBV20-1 to TRBJ1-4, with TRBD1 identical over 10 bases. The CDR3 loop spans 15 amino acids. V lost 5 bases, J lost 4 bases, and 7 bases stayed unmatched. Germline values: CDR1 DFQATT, CDR2 SNEGSKA (reference sequence). CDR3 coding DNA: TGCAGTGCTCCCCGGACAGGGGGTTTTAATGAAAAACTGTTTTTT. Translating gives CSAPRTGGFNEKLFF.

The V and J genes are TRBV5-6 and TRBJ2-3; 16 nucleotides line up with TRBD2. Germline V gene lookup returns CDR1 SGHDT and CDR2 YYEEEE. After removal of 5 bases from V and 4 bases from J, the junction contained 16 bases not matched to a gene. This CDR3 is built from 20 residues. The CDR3 region has the DNA TGTGCCAGCAGTCCACCCGGGACAGGGGGACTAGCGGGAGGGGCAGATACGCAGTATTTT. This gives the protein CASSPPGTGGLAGGADTQYF. The whole variable domain, remainder taken from reference TRBV5-6 and TRBJ2-3, is DAGVTQSPTHLIKTRGQQVTLRCSPKSGHDTVSWYQQALGQGPQFIFQYYEEEERQRGNFPDRFSGHQFPNYSSELNVNALLLGDSALYLCASSPPGTGGLAGGADTQYFGPGTRLTVL.

This chain uses TRBV20-1 with TRBJ2-5, with 13 bases identical to TRBD2. The J call may be wrong; the DNA end is better matched by TRBJ2-1. The germline gives CDR1 DFQATT, CDR2 SNEGSKA (reference sequence). The CDR3 totals 13 residues. This CDR3 is CSAPTSGRNEQFF. The CDR3 nucleotides read TGCAGTGCCCCGACTAGCGGGAGGAATGAGCAGTTCTTC.

The count of this clonotype is one. This chain joins TRBV5-1 and TRBJ2-5; the match to TRBD2 covers 10 bases. V was pared by 0 bases and J by 2 bases, with 4 bases of the junction left unmatched. The CDR3 length is 16 residues. Germline values: CDR1 SGHRS, CDR2 YFSETQ. CDR3 protein: CASSLDERGGQETQYF. DNA for the CDR3: TGCGCCAGCAGCTTGGATGAGCGGGGGGGACAAGAGACCCAGTACTTC.

This clonotype was seen once. This chain connects TRBV20-1 to TRBJ2-7; 8 bases match TRBD2. The CDR3 length is 13 residues. Germline V gives CDR1 DFQATT, CDR2 SNEGSKA (reference sequence). Trimming removed 1 base from V and 4 bases from J; junction bases left unmatched: 3. CDR3: CSARVTSGYEQYF. The CDR3 DNA follows: TGCAGTGCTAGAGTCACTAGCGGATACGAGCAGTACTTC.

This clonotype has a count of ten or more. The chain links TRBV28 to TRBJ1-5; no reliable D call. Germline assignment: CDR1 MDHEN and CDR2 SYDVKM. Trimming pared 6 bases from V and 3 bases from J, leaving 9 bases between. There are 13 residues in the CDR3. The CDR3 reads CASSPPHNQPQHF. The DNA of the CDR3 is TGTGCCAGCAGCCCACCTCACAATCAGCCCCAGCATTTT.

The chain carries TRBV5-1 and TRBJ1-3; the D gene is possibly TRBD1 (5 bases). Trimming shortened V by 3 bases and J by 0 bases, and 13 bases separated the two germline ends. CDR1 is SGHRS and CDR2 is YFSETQ in the germline V gene. The CDR3 is 16 amino acids. CDR3 residues: CASSSADTSSGNTIYF. CDR3 in DNA: TGCGCCAGCAGCTCCGCGGACACGAGCTCTGGAAACACCATATATTTT.

The V call is TRBV2, the J call TRBJ2-7; D remains ambiguous. Germline loops: CDR1 SNHLY, CDR2 FYNNEI. This CDR3 is built from 14 residues. The V end lost 6 bases, the J end lost 0 bases, and 12 bases lay between the germline ends. The CDR3 is CASRKARSSYEQYF. CDR3 DNA: TGTGCCAGCAGAAAGGCCAGGAGCTCCTACGAGCAGTACTTC. The whole variable domain, filled in from reference TRBV2 and TRBJ2-7, reads EPEVTQTPSHQVTQMGQEVILRCVPISNHLYFYWYRQILGQKVEFLVSFYNNEISEKSEIFDDQFSVERPDGSNFTLKIRSTKLEDSAMYFCASRKARSSYEQYFGPGTRLTVT.

This clonotype showed up just a few times. Its ends do not fully match the called genes, so a read error is possible. J is TRBJ2-1 and V is TRBV19; TRBD2 agrees at 9 bases. The tail of the sequence fits TRBJ2-5 better, so the J call may be wrong. Germline V gene sequence: CDR1 LNHDA, CDR2 SQIVND (reference sequence). The CDR3 length is 16 residues. In DNA, the CDR3 is TGTGCCAGTAGTATATACGCGGGAGGGCCCCAAGAGGCCCAGTACTTC. It codes for CASSIYAGGPQEAQYF.

V and J are TRBV10-3 and TRBJ2-5, with TRBD2 matching 10 bases. The J call may be incorrect, as the DNA end agrees better with TRBJ2-1. Germline assignment: CDR1 ENHRY and CDR2 SYGVKD. CDR3 length: 16 residues. CDR3 in DNA: TGTGCCATCAGTGAGTCCCCGGCTAGCGGGGGCGGGGAGCAGTTCTTC. It yields the protein CAISESPASGGGEQFF.

The chain uses TRBV6-2 or TRBV6-3 and TRBJ2-5; D may be TRBD2 (5 bases). The closer fit of TRBJ2-7 to the DNA end suggests the J call may be wrong. The CDR3 spans 12 residues. Germline V gives CDR1 MNHEY, CDR2 SVGEGT. The CDR3 nucleotides are TGTGCCAGCAACGGGAACTCCTACGAGCAGTACTTC. Translating it yields CASNGNSYEQYF.

The CDR3 here is CASSVGGPYNEQFF. The CDR3 DNA reads as TGTGCCAGCAGTGTGGGGGGACCCTACAATGAGCAGTTCTTC. V and J are TRBV6-1 and TRBJ2-1; D might be TRBD2 (6 bases). The germline V gene has CDR1 MNHNS and CDR2 SASEGT. The CDR3 has 14 residues. Trimming took off 4 bases at V and 2 bases at J, with 9 bases between the two ends.

The chain employs TRBV2 and TRBJ2-3; D not resolved. Trimming shortened V by 4 bases and J by 0 bases, and 5 bases separated the two germline ends. This CDR3 has 13 amino acids. The germline V gene has CDR1 SNHLY and CDR2 FYNNEI. The CDR3 coding sequence is TGTGCCAGCAGTGCCGCTAGCACAGATACGCAGTATTTT. Protein: CASSAASTDTQYF.

This clonotype showed up many times. V gene TRBV4-1 combines with J gene TRBJ2-1; D gene ambiguous. The germline V gene encodes CDR1 MGHRA and CDR2 YSYEKL. Trimming stripped 0 bases from V and 4 bases from J, with 13 bases between. The CDR3 covers 16 residues. In nucleotides, the CDR3 is TGCGCCAGCAGCCAAGACGTAGGTCTCGTTTACAATGAGCAGTTCTTC. Protein sequence: CASSQDVGLVYNEQFF.

This clonotype has just one count. The rearrangement joins TRBV6-2 or TRBV6-3 to TRBJ1-1, with D tentatively TRBD1 (5 bases). From germline, CDR1 is MNHEY and CDR2 SVGEGT. The CDR3 totals 12 residues. Trimming removed 6 bases from V and 5 bases from J, with 10 bases in between. The CDR3 DNA reads TGTGCCAGCAGAGACAGTTTGACTGAAGCTTTCTTT. Its protein product is CASRDSLTEAFF.

There are a few counts of this clonotype. This sequence joins TRBV2 and TRBJ1-1; D is uncertain. The germline V gene encodes CDR1 SNHLY and CDR2 FYNNEI. CDR3 length: 14 amino acids. Trimming shortened V by 7 bases and J by 1 base, and 13 bases separated the two germline ends. The CDR3 DNA follows: TGTGCCAGCAAGCGCGGGGTGCCGAACACTGAAGCTTTCTTT. Amino acids: CASKRGVPNTEAFF.

This chain links TRBV7-9 with TRBJ2-3, with D hard to call. Trimming took off 8 bases at V and 2 bases at J, with 17 bases between the two ends. Germline V gene lookup returns CDR1 SEHNR and CDR2 FQNEAQ (reference sequence). The CDR3 is 15 amino acids. CDR3 nucleotide sequence: TGTGCCAGCTTGAGGCAGGTCCTATCCACAGATACGCAGTATTTT. Translating it yields CASLRQVLSTDTQYF. The full variable domain, completed using reference TRBV7-9 and TRBJ2-3, is DTGVSQNPRHKITKRGQNVTFRCDPISEHNRLYWYRQTLGQGPEFLTYFQNEAQLEKSRLLSDRFSAERPKGSFSTLEIQRTEQGDSAMYLCASLRQVLSTDTQYFGPGTRLTVL.

This clonotype was counted only a few times. V and J are TRBV20-1 and TRBJ1-2, with TRBD1 matching over 8 bases. Trimming cost V 6 bases and J 7 bases; bases outside gene matches: 10. Germline V gene sequence: CDR1 DFQATT, CDR2 SNEGSKA (reference sequence). This CDR3 is built from 13 residues. The CDR3 DNA reads TGCAGTGCCCCCGGGACAGGATCTGGTGGCTACACCTTC. Protein sequence: CSAPGTGSGGYTF.

This clonotype occurred a few times. The genes are TRBV7-2 and TRBJ2-7; D is possibly TRBD1 or TRBD2 (6 bases each). Trimming left V 0 bases short and J 6 bases short, with 9 bases between. Germline-derived CDR1 and CDR2 are SGHTA and FQGNSA. CDR3 length equals 13 residues. DNA of the CDR3: TGTGCCAGCAGCTTAGCTGAGGGGGGCGAGCAGTACTTC. It is translated as CASSLAEGGEQYF.

This clonotype occurred a few times. This chain links TRBV12-3 or TRBV12-4 with TRBJ2-7, with 8 bases aligning to TRBD1. The CDR3 covers 15 residues. With V trimmed by 1 base and J by 2 bases, 4 bases remained unmatched. DNA for the CDR3: TGTGCCAGCAGTTTAGGGGACAGGTTCCCCTACGAGCAGTACTTC. Translated, it gives CASSLGDRFPYEQYF.

As concerns this clonotype: This could be a read error, since a much larger clone is one nucleotide away. J is TRBJ2-5 and V is TRBV14; a weak D match, TRBD2 (7 bases). With the DNA end fitting TRBJ2-1 better, the J assignment may be wrong. The CDR3 covers 15 residues. Germline loops: CDR1 SGHDN, CDR2 FVKESK. CDR3 in DNA: TGTGCCAGCAGCCCATGGGGCGGGGGCGTTAATGAGCAGTTCTTC. The encoded protein is CASSPWGGGVNEQFF.

The chain is built from TRBV27 and TRBJ2-4; unclear D gene. The CDR3 is made up of 15 amino acids. Germline V CDR1 and CDR2: MNHEY, SMNVEV (reference sequence). Trimming pared 6 bases from V and 1 base from J, leaving 13 bases between. The CDR3 bases are TGTGCCAGCAGCTCGTTAAACGAGGCCAAAAACATTCAGTACTTC. The encoded protein is CASSSLNEAKNIQYF.

The chain couples TRBV4-1 to TRBJ2-4; D is possibly TRBD1 or TRBD2 (6 bases each). The CDR3 length is 19 residues. CDR1 and CDR2 (germline): MGHRA, YSYEKL. Trimming removed 1 base from V and 1 base from J, with 20 bases in between. The CDR3, as DNA: TGCGCCAGCAGCCAAGTCCCTGTTGGGGGGCCGCCTGCCAAAAACATTCAGTACTTC. Protein sequence: CASSQVPVGGPPAKNIQYF.

This clonotype was seen only a few times. The chain has TRBV5-1 and TRBJ2-4, with D maybe TRBD1 (5 bases). The germline gives CDR1 SGHRS, CDR2 YFSETQ. The V end was cut by 0 bases, the J end by 9 bases, with 10 bases between. This CDR3 is 13 amino acids long. CDR3 protein: CASSLDQGTIQYF. The CDR3 DNA sequence: TGCGCCAGCAGCTTGGATCAGGGTACCATTCAGTACTTC.

The genes are TRBV5-6 and TRBJ2-1; 7 nucleotides agree with TRBD1. This CDR3 comprises 16 residues. CDR1 and CDR2 (germline): SGHDT, YYEEEE. With 1 base clipped from V and 2 bases from J, the junction kept 6 bases outside the gene matches. This CDR3 reads CASSLRRGRAYNEQFF. In nucleotides, the CDR3 is TGTGCCAGCAGCTTGAGAAGGGGGCGCGCCTACAATGAGCAGTTCTTC.

The rearrangement uses TRBV6-1 and TRBJ1-5; 11 bases match TRBD1. The germline V gene encodes CDR1 MNHNS and CDR2 SASEGT. V lost 6 bases, J lost 4 bases, and 11 bases stayed unmatched. The CDR3 has 17 amino acids. The CDR3 DNA reads as TGTGCCAGCAGCCACGCCCGGGACAGGGGGTTGAATCAGCCCCAGCATTTT. Protein sequence: CASSHARDRGLNQPQHF.